This T cell receptor (beta chain) is from a study of Ad26.COV2.S vaccination and SARS-CoV-2 variants listed by TCRdb under 2021. Notes on the research overall: The specificity and breadth of SARS-CoV-2-reactive T cell receptors after Ad26.COV2.S vaccination were assessed by TCRbeta repertoire sequencing. A total of about 30 samples were included in the TCR-sequenced set, comprising around 19 Ad26.COV2.S vaccine recipients, 5 placebo recipients and 8 SARS-CoV-2 convalescent individuals.

This sample's time point label indicates: individuals recovered from natural SARS-CoV-2 infection. What the authors observed across the whole study: Substantial breadth of spike-specific CD8+ and CD4+ T cell responses was reported after vaccination. Vaccine and placebo recipients had similar non-spike TCR breadth, a finding consistent with the vaccine containing only spike. Higher spike-specific TCR breadth was observed in Ad26.COV2.S recipients than in placebo recipients (P = 0.0014). It was noted by the authors that total T cell responses may have been underestimated by the TCR breadth and depth analyses.

The immunoSEQ Assay was used to sequence TCRbeta CDR3 regions. After extraction, genomic DNA underwent amplification by bias-controlled multiplex PCR, followed by high-throughput sequencing. In the original analysis: Collapsing and filtering of sequences were performed to quantify the absolute abundance of each unique TCRbeta CDR3 region. T cell fraction was estimated by normalization of TCRbeta template counts to usable DNA, with usable DNA being measured through amplification of reference genes present in all nucleated cells. Repertoire TCRs were annotated as SARS-CoV-2-specific when V gene, CDR3 amino acid sequence and J gene were exactly matched to a known reactive TCR set. The reference SARS-CoV-2 TCR set came from MIRA and was filtered for enrichment in COVID-19-positive ImmuneCODE repertoires, removing public or cross-reactive TCRs. Using the MIRA antigens, annotated TCRs were further analysed by specific ORF or by position within an ORF. Breadth was defined as the number of annotated unique rearrangements divided by the total number of unique productive rearrangements, and depth was defined as the summed frequency of the annotated unique rearrangements. Two-sided Wilcoxon rank-sum tests were used to compare TCR breadth between groups. TCRdb retrieved this table from immuneACCESS and kept in-frame rearrangements only. Not all clones are present; in checked studies, unresolved V genes account for under half, and no reason is known for the remainder. Clone size and the V and J calls come from that table; the DNA yielded D and trimming. The sample contains around 370,000 clones, about 91% of them found a single time. Together, the top ten hold 3% to 5% of the sample.

Of note for this clone: What this receptor recognizes is not known. No qualities accompany the bases; no much larger clone lies one base away.

V lost 5 bases and J lost 0 bases; the stretch between them is 8 bases long. From a lookup of the germline V gene, CDR1 and CDR2 are SGHTA and FQGNSA. From the cysteine up to the phenylalanine, the CDR3 has a length of 14 residues. The CDR3 DNA has 42 bases and is translated from base 1. This receptor was taken from a human donor who had recovered from COVID-19. The specimen was peripheral blood, collected after recovery from COVID-19. The chain links TRBV7-2 with TRBJ1-5; no D segment can be confidently identified. The CDR3 region reads CASSNPYSNQPQHF. The nucleotide sequence reads TGTGCCAGCAGCAACCCATATAGCAATCAGCCCCAGCATTTT.